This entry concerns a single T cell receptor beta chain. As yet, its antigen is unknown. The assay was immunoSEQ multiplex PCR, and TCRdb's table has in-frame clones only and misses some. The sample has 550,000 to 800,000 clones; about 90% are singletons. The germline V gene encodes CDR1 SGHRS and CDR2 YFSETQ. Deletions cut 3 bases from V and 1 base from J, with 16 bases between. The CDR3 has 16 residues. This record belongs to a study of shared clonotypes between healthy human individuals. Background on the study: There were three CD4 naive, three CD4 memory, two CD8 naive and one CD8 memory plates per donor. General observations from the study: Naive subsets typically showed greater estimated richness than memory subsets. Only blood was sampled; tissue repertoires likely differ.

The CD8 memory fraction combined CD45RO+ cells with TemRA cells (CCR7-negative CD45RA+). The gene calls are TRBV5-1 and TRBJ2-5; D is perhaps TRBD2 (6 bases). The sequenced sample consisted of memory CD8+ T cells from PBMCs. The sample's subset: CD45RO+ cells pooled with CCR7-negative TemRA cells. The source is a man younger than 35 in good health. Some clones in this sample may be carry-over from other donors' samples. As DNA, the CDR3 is TGCGCCAGCAGCTCGGAGGGACTCTCCCTCCAAGAGACCCAGTACTTC. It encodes CASSSEGLSLQETQYF.